This TCR beta chain was identified during a study of T cell responses to AZD1222 COVID-19 vaccine. Study results and caveats: White British people made up most donors, females outnumbered males, and clonal diversity was possibly underestimated.

As for this clone: Its antigen is currently unknown.

Germline CDR1 reads SGDLS; CDR2 reads YYNGEE. This CDR3 comprises 14 residues. The J segment lost 4 bases and the V segment lost 3 bases, leaving 3 bases of the junction unmatched. Profiled with immunoSEQ multiplex PCR; TCRdb holds only in-frame clones, not every one. The top ten clones hold under 1.5% of a sample with 140,000 to 150,000 clones, around 90% of them seen once. The chain carries TRBV9 and TRBJ2-3; 9 bases are a match to TRBD2. Sequencing was performed on peripheral blood, taken on day 0 of AZD1222 vaccination. This TCR was sampled from an adult in good health. DNA for the CDR3: TGTGCCAGCAGCGCGGGACTAGCACCAGATACGCAGTATTTT. It encodes CASSAGLAPDTQYF.